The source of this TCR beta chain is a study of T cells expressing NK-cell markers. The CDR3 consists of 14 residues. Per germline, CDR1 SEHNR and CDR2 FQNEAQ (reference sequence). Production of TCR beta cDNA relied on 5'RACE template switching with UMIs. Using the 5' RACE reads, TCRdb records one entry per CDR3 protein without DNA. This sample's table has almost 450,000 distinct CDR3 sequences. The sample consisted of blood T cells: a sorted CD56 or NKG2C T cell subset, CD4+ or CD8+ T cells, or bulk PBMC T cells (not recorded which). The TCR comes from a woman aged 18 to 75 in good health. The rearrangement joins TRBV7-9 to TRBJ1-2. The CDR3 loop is CASSLARGPGGYTF.